This TCR beta chain originates from a study of T and B cells in COVID-19 patients. As for the study in general: Blood was sampled from COVID-19 patients who were either actively infected or recovered. Median age was about 30 years in the recovered cohort and approximately 72 years in the active-infection cohort. Of some 21 active-infection patients, approximately 18 carried comorbidities linked to unfavorable COVID-19 outcome.

BIOMED2 TRB-A/B primer pools were used in multiplex TRB PCR. TCRdb itself ran the multiplex PCR reads through MiXCR, one entry per CDR3 protein. The sample has several thousand distinct CDR3 sequences, about a third seen once. Germline CDR1 LGHNA, CDR2 YNFKEQ. The CDR3 runs 14 residues. The V end was cut by 0 bases, the J end by 0 bases, with 6 bases between. Study findings and constraints: Symptomatic-phase blood samples from mildly ill patients and early samples from severe cases were scarce.

A remark on this clonotype: Its antigen is currently unknown.

From blood, 250-500 ng of genomic DNA served as TRB template. This TCR was recovered from a human donor who had recovered from COVID-19. What was sequenced was blood. This rearrangement joins TRBV4-2 to TRBJ2-7; D is ambiguous. This CDR3 reads CASSQEQISYEQYF. The DNA of the CDR3 is TGTGCCAGCAGCCAAGAGCAAATCTCCTACGAGCAGTACTTC.